These T cell receptor beta chains were read from a single sample in a study of response to subunit inactivated influenza vaccine. Via MiXCR, TCRdb re-called the RT-PCR reads, giving one row per CDR3 protein. Among more than 450,000 distinct CDR3 sequences, about 8% were seen once, and the ten largest hold about an eighth. Sequenced material: PBMCs from blood, taken less than 25 months after vaccination. The receptors stem from a man aged 50-75 years who received an inactivated influenza vaccine. Each CDR3 is given with its conserved first and last residue.

>TRBV4-1|15
CASRERAGRDQPQHF
>TRBV12-3/TRBV12-4|11
CASSLGQGQFF
>TRBV7-2|18
CASSLALAGSLSTYEQYF
>TRBV6-2/TRBV6-3|18
CASSSKFDSGRPPGEQYF
>TRBV5-1|15
CASSLEGQGNSPLHF
>TRBV6-5|12
CASSYSGLDPFF
>TRBV29-1|13
CSVAWSSNTEAFF
>TRBV12-3/TRBV12-4|14
CASTSPERTHEQYF
>TRBV28|15
CASGPQGFSTYEQYF
>TRBV12-3/TRBV12-4|14
CASSFSSRVGTQYF
>TRBV4-3|15
CASSQETGRTDTQYF
>TRBV4-3|15
CASSQTTGPLGEAFF
>TRBV30|15
CAWSVKQPGANVLTF
>TRBV4-3|14
CASSQLISYNEQFF
>TRBV10-3|14
CAISDKGGTYEQYF
>TRBV20-1|13
CSARDILAEGTLF
>TRBV5-1|12
CASSLEGGEAFF
>TRBV6-2/TRBV6-3|14
CASSPPGHLYEQYF
>TRBV7-9|14
CASSLAGPDGELFF
>TRBV20-1|15
CSARAGTSGSYEQYF
>TRBV6-1|16
CASRPSGTSRNYEQYF
>TRBV7-9|12
CASSSGFYEQYF
>TRBV5-1|13
CASMKRDKSEAFF
>TRBV20-1|16
CSARGMDSGNAYEQYF
>TRBV5-1|16
CASSLVPGTAYNEQFF
>TRBV29-1|12
CSVLKANRESVF
>TRBV5-1|14
CASSQTTGEGEQFF
>TRBV5-1|16
CASSLFLAGGQSTQYF
>TRBV6-1|16
CASRLSGAGGHGEQFF
>TRBV7-8|14
CASNRGWNTGELFF
>TRBV3-1|14
CASSPGAPPYGYTF
>TRBV6-2/TRBV6-3|13
CASSYGDRVRNYF
>TRBV7-9|13
CASSSRGWTEAFF
>TRBV15|15
CATSRDYAEDTEAFF
>TRBV7-2|13
CASSPGSSETQYF
>TRBV6-6|12
CASSYRNLPQHF
>TRBV5-6|14
CASSLAEQNQPQHF
>TRBV5-1|15
CASSLTGGRTGELFF
>TRBV5-1|13
CASSLVGDSEAFF
>TRBV11-1|18
CASSFTRTRYSGANVLTF
>TRBV5-4|12
CASIRPQETQYF